A selection of T cell receptor beta chains follows, all from one sample in a study of T cell changes during pregnancy in multiple sclerosis. Some clones are missing from TCRdb's copy, which holds only in-frame ones; the method was immunoSEQ multiplex PCR. The sample shows tens of thousands of clones, roughly 92% of them seen only once. Sequenced here: peripheral blood, sampled in the first trimester of pregnancy. These receptors were collected from a female donor with multiple sclerosis, enrolled in a pregnancy study. The CDR3 runs from the conserved cysteine through the conserved F or W. The order of the fields is V gene, clone size, J gene, CDR3 protein. Clone size is shown for a subset of rows, as once, few, many or a class of expanded clone.

>TRBV10-3|-|TRBJ1-1
CAISAGTEAFF
>TRBV7-2|-|TRBJ1-6
CASSPGQTLYNSPLHF
>TRBV12-1|once|TRBJ2-2
CASIPHRGLNTGELFF
>TRBV6-1|-|TRBJ2-1
CASSLGQETYNEQFF
>TRBV7-8|-|TRBJ2-7
CASSLVEKGGQYF
>TRBV6-4|-|TRBJ2-1
CASSATSGSSDEQFF
>TRBV4-1|-|TRBJ1-1
CASSSLQGADTEAFF
>TRBV7-8|-|TRBJ1-2
CASSLGQAGYGYTF
>TRBV27|-|TRBJ2-7
CASSLGTSGHEQYF
>TRBV6-4|once|TRBJ1-5
CASSSFLRTNQPQHF